This entry lists 15 T cell receptor beta chains sequenced from one sample in a study of blood T cells in healthy people across ages. For the second PCR, which ran for about 7 to 11 cycles, a sample-barcoded 5' primer and a J-beta primer mix were used. From the 5' RACE reads, TCRdb called clonotypes with MiXCR, one entry per CDR3 protein. Of 580,000 or so distinct CDR3 sequences detected, 47% appear once; the ten largest clones hold around 23%. Sequenced input: blood. The receptor source for this set is a man older than 75 in good health.

This clonotype was observed once. The chain recombines TRBV10-3 with TRBJ2-5; no definite D call. The J call may be wrong; the DNA end is better matched by TRBJ2-7. The CDR3 is made up of 12 amino acids. Germline values: CDR1 ENHRY, CDR2 SYGVKD. The CDR3: CAISGIQDEQYF. As DNA, the CDR3 is TGTGCCATCAGTGGAATACAAGACGAGCAGTACTTC.

This clonotype was seen a handful of times. For the CDR3, the DNA is TGTGCCAGCAGTCCGGAGCAGGGAACTGGGGCCAACGTCCTGACTTTC. Protein: CASSPEQGTGANVLTF. V gene TRBV2 combines with J gene TRBJ2-6; D is possibly TRBD1 (5 bases). This CDR3 has 16 residues. Germline V CDR1 and CDR2: SNHLY, FYNNEI. The V end was cut by 5 bases, the J end by 2 bases, with 13 bases between.

The J gene is TRBJ2-5, the V gene TRBV7-2; D is tentatively TRBD1 or TRBD2 (5 bases each). The V gene's germline CDR1 is SGHTA and CDR2 FQGNSA. The CDR3 totals 16 residues. Trimming took 4 bases from V and 5 from J, leaving 20 bases between them. The CDR3: CASSWGRGVGRETQYF. In DNA form, the CDR3 reads TGTGCCAGCAGCTGGGGACGGGGTGTAGGAAGGGAGACCCAGTACTTC.

For the CDR3, the DNA is TGTGCCAGCAGTGAATCAGGCAGGGGGTCGGATGAGCAGTTCTTC. Translating it yields CASSESGRGSDEQFF. The chain couples TRBV25-1 to TRBJ2-1; 7 bases align to TRBD1. The CDR3 consists of 15 residues. J lost 8 bases, V lost 1 base, and 8 bases had no gene match. CDR1 is MGHDK and CDR2 is SYGVNS in the germline V gene.

This chain links TRBV2 with TRBJ1-5, with D perhaps TRBD1 (5 bases). V was cut by 7 bases and J by 2 bases, with 9 bases left in between. CDR1 is SNHLY and CDR2 is FYNNEI in the germline V gene. CDR3 length: 13 amino acids. The CDR3 here is CASKGTGNQPQHF. The CDR3 region has the DNA TGTGCCAGCAAAGGGACGGGCAATCAGCCCCAGCATTTT.

This clonotype was seen a handful of times. The genes are TRBV11-2 and TRBJ1-6; D unresolved. V was cut by 2 bases and J by 5 bases, with 7 bases left in between. CDR1 SGHAT and CDR2 FQNNGV come from the germline V gene. The CDR3 contains 14 residues. This chain's CDR3 is CASSLISNNSPLHF. The CDR3 nucleotides read TGTGCCAGCAGCTTAATCAGCAATAATTCACCCCTCCACTTT.

The chain is built from TRBV20-1 and TRBJ2-3, with D perhaps assigned TRBD1 or TRBD2 (6 bases each). Trimming stripped 3 bases from V and 8 bases from J, with 15 bases between. CDR3 size: 13 residues. Germline-derived CDR1 and CDR2 are DFQATT and SNEGSKA (reference sequence). CDR3 loop: CSARVVSGATQYF. In DNA form, the CDR3 reads TGCAGTGCTAGGGTCGTATCGGGGGCTACGCAGTATTTT.

The chain joins TRBV15 to TRBJ2-1; possible D gene TRBD2, 5 bases. Trimming left V 0 bases short and J 8 bases short, with 20 bases between. The CDR3 runs to 17 residues. Germline V gives CDR1 LNHNV, CDR2 YYDKDF (reference sequence). CDR3 nucleotide sequence: TGTGCCACCAGCAGAGATGGAACGTCGGGGATGGAGGATGAGCAGTTCTTC. It yields the protein CATSRDGTSGMEDEQFF.

This clonotype is a singleton in its sample. The chain employs TRBV11-2 and TRBJ2-1; 10 positions agree with TRBD1. With 3 bases clipped from V and 7 bases from J, the junction kept 9 bases outside the gene matches. The CDR3 is made up of 16 amino acids. From germline, CDR1 is SGHAT and CDR2 FQNNGV. The CDR3 nucleotides are TGTGCCAGCAGCTTCTCCGGGACAGGGGATTGGAATGAGCAGTTCTTC. Its protein product is CASSFSGTGDWNEQFF.

The CDR3 spells CASRPRMGGTEAFF. CDR3 in DNA: TGTGCCAGCAGGCCACGGATGGGGGGCACTGAAGCTTTCTTT. This chain links TRBV3-1 with TRBJ1-1, with D perhaps TRBD1 (5 bases). The CDR3 contains 14 residues. Per germline, CDR1 LGHDT and CDR2 YNNKEL (reference sequence). V lost 6 bases and J 4 bases, leaving 15 bases between the germline ends. The full variable domain, completed using reference TRBV3-1 and TRBJ1-1, is DTAVSQTPKYLVTQMGNDKSIKCEQNLGHDTMYWYKQDSKKFLKIMFSYNNKELIINETVPNRFSPKSPDKAHLNLHINSLELGDSAVYFCASRPRMGGTEAFFGQGTRLTVV.

CDR3 DNA: TGTGCCAGCACTTTGACGGTTACCTACAATGAGCAGTTCTTC. Its protein product is CASTLTVTYNEQFF. V usage is TRBV5-4 and J usage is TRBJ2-1; D is unclear. Germline CDR1 and CDR2: SGHNT and YYREEE (reference sequence). The germline V and J ends were trimmed by 6 bases and 2 bases, with 12 bases remaining between them. CDR3 length equals 14 residues.

This clonotype was seen a handful of times. The V gene is TRBV6-6, the J gene TRBJ2-2; TRBD2 matches 10 bases. V was pared by 6 bases and J by 4 bases, with 8 bases of the junction left unmatched. This CDR3 region has 16 residues. Germline CDR1 reads MNHNY; CDR2 reads SVGAGI (reference sequence). The CDR3 DNA follows: TGTGCCAGCAGACATCTAGCGGGGGACCCCACCGGGGAGCTGTTTTTT. Protein: CASRHLAGDPTGELFF.

The J gene is TRBJ2-5, the V gene TRBV5-1, with D tentatively TRBD1 (5 bases). Germline loops: CDR1 SGHRS, CDR2 YFSETQ. V was shortened by 0 bases and J by 4 bases, with 10 bases between the two germline ends. The CDR3 is made up of 14 amino acids. In DNA form, the CDR3 reads TGCGCCAGCAGCTTGGTAGGGGCGTCAGAGACCCAGTACTTC. Protein: CASSLVGASETQYF. Full variable domain (rest looked up from reference TRBV5-1 and TRBJ2-5): KAGVTQTPRYLIKTRGQQVTLSCSPISGHRSVSWYQQTPGQGLQFLFEYFSETQRNKGNFPGRFSGRQFSNSRSEMNVSTLELGDSALYLCASSLVGASETQYFGPGTRLLVL.

This chain joins TRBV4-2 and TRBJ2-7, with D tentatively TRBD1 or TRBD2 (5 bases each). The J call may be mistaken, given a closer DNA end match to TRBJ2-5. The CDR3 spans 17 residues. Germline V gene lookup returns CDR1 LGHNA and CDR2 YNFKEQ. The CDR3 loop is CASSQVGDLGYQETQYF. Here the CDR3 DNA reads TGTGCCAGCAGCCAAGTTGGGGACCTCGGGTACCAAGAGACCCAGTACTTC.

Details on this clonotype: The junction shows a germline mismatch at one end, possibly a read error. This chain uses TRBV5-6 with TRBJ1-2, with D hard to call. Germline lookup yields CDR1 SGHDT and CDR2 YYEEEE. The CDR3 sequence is 14 residues long. CDR3 amino acids: CASSFGRANYGHTF. CDR3 in DNA: TGTGCCAGCAGCTTTGGCCGAGCTAACTATGGCCACACCTTC. Looking up the rest from reference TRBV5-6 and TRBJ1-2 gives the full variable domain: DAGVTQSPTHLIKTRGQQVTLRCSPKSGHDTVSWYQQALGQGPQFIFQYYEEEERQRGNFPDRFSGHQFPNYSSELNVNALLLGDSALYLCASSFGRANYGHTFGSGTRLTVV.